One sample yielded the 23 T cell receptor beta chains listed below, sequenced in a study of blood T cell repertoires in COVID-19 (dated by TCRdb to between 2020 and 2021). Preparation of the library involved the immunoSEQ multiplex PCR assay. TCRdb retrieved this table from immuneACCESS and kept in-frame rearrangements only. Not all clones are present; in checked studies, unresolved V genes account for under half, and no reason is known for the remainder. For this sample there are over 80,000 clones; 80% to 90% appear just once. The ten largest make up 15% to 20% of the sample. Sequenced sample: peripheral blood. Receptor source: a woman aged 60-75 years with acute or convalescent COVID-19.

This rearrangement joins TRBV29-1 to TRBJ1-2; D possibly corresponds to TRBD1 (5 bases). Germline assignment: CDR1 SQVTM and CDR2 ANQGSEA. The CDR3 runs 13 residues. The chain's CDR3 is CSAVGRGDYGYTF. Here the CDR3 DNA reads TGCAGTGCAGTGGGAAGGGGTGACTATGGCTACACCTTC.

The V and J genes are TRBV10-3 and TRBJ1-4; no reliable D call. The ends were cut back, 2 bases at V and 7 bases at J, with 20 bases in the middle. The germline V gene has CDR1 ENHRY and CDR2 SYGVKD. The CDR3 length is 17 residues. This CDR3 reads CAISESITTRMGEKLFF. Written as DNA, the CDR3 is TGTGCCATCAGTGAGAGTATCACAACCAGGATGGGTGAAAAACTGTTTTTT.

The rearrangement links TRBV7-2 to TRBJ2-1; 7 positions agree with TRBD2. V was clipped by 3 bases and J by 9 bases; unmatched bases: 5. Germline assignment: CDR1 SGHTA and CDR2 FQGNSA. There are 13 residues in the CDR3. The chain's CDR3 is CASSFERDGEQFF. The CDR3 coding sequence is TGTGCCAGCAGCTTTGAGCGGGATGGTGAGCAGTTCTTC. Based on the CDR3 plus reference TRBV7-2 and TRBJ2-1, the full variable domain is GAGVSQSPSNKVTEKGKDVELRCDPISGHTALYWYRQSLGQGLEFLIYFQGNSAPDKSGLPSDRFSAERTGGSVSTLTIQRTQQEDSAVYLCASSFERDGEQFFGPGTRLTVL.

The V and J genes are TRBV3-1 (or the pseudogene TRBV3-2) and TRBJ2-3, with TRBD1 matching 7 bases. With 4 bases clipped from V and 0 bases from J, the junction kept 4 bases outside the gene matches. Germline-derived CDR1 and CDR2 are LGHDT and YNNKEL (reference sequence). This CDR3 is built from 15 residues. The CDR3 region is CASSLRQGSTDTQYF. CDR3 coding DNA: TGTGCCAGCAGCCTTAGACAGGGTAGCACAGATACGCAGTATTTT.

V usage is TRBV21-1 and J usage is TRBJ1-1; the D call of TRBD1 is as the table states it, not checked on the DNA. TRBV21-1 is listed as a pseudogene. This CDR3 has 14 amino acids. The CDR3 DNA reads TGTGCCAGCAGCCCAATACCAGGGGGAACTGAAGCTTTCTTT. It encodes CASSPIPGGTEAFF.

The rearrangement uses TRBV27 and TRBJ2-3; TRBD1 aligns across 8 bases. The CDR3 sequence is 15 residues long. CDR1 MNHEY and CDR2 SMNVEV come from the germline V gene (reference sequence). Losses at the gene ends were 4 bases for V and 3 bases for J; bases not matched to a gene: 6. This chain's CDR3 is CASSYGQGGTDTQYF. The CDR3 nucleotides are TGTGCCAGCAGTTACGGACAGGGTGGGACAGATACGCAGTATTTT.

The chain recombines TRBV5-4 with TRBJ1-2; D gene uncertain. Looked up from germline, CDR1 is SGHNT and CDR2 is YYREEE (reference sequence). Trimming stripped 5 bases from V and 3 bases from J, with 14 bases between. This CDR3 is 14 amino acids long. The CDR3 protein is CASSNGSTHYGYTF. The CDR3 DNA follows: TGTGCCAGCAGTAACGGGAGCACTCACTATGGCTACACCTTC.

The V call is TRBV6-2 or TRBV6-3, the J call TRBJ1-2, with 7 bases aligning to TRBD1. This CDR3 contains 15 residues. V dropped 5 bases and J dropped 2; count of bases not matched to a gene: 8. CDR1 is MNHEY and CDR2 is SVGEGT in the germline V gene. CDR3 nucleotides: TGTGCCAGCAGTAGGGGATGGGGACAGAACTATGGCTACACCTTC. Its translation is CASSRGWGQNYGYTF.

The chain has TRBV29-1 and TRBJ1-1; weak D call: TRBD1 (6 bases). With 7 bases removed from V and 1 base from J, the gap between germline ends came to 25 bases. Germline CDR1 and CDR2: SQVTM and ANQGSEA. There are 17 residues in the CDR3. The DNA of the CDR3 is TGCAGCGATGGAGGAGAATCGGGGGGCCCAGGGAACACTGAAGCTTTCTTT. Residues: CSDGGESGGPGNTEAFF.

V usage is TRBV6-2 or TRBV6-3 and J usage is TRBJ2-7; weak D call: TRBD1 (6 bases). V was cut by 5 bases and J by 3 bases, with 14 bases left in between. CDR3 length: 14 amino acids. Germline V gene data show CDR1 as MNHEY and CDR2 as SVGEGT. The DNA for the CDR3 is TGTGCCAGCAGTGGGCCGGGACAAGTCTACGAGCAGTACTTC. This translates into CASSGPGQVYEQYF.

CDR3 DNA sequence: TGTGCCAGCTCCCTCGGAAGGGGCGGAAAGACCCAGTACTTC. Amino acids: CASSLGRGGKTQYF. This chain uses TRBV11-3 with TRBJ2-5; possible D gene TRBD1, 5 bases. This CDR3 contains 14 residues. CDR1 and CDR2 (germline): SGHNT, YENEEA. With 8 bases removed from V and 6 bases from J, the gap between germline ends came to 19 bases.

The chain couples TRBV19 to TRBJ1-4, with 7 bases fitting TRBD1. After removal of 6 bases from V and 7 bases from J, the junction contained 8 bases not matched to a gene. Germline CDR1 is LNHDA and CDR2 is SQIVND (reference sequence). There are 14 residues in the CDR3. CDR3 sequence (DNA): TGTGCCAGTAGCCTAACAGGGGCGGCTGAAAAACTGTTTTTT. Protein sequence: CASSLTGAAEKLFF.

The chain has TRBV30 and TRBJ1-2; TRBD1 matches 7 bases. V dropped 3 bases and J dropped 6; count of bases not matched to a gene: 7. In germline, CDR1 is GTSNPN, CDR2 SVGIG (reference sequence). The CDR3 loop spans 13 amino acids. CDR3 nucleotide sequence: TGTGCCTGGAGGGTGACAGGGCCTGATGGCTACACCTTC. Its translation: CAWRVTGPDGYTF. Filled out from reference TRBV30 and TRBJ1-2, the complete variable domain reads SQTIHQWPATLVQPVGSPLSLECTVEGTSNPNLYWYRQAAGRGLQLLFYSVGIGQISSEVPQNLSASRPQDRQFILSSKKLLLSDSGFYLCAWRVTGPDGYTFGSGTRLTVV.

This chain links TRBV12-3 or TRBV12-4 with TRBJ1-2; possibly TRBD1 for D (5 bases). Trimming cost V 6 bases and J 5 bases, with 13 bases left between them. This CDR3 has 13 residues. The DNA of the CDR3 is TGTGCCAGCAGGGAGACAGTGGATTATGGCTACACCTTC. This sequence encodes CASRETVDYGYTF.

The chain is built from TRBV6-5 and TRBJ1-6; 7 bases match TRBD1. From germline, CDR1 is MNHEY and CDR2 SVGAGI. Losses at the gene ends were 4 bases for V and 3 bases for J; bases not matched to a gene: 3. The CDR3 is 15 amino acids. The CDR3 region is CASSSGQLYNSPLHF. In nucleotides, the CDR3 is TGTGCCAGCAGTTCGGGACAGCTCTATAATTCACCCCTCCACTTT.

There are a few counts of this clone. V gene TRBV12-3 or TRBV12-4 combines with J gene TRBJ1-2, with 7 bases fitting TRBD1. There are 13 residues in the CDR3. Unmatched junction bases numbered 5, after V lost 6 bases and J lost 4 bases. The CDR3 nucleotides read TGTGCCAGCAGCCACGGACAGGTCTATGGCTACACCTTC. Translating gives CASSHGQVYGYTF.

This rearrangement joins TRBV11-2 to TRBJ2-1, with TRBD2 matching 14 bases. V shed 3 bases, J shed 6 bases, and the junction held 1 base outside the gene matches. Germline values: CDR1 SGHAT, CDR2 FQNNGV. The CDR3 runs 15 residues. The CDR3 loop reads CASSLGLAGVNEQFF. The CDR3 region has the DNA TGTGCCAGCAGCTTGGGACTAGCGGGAGTCAATGAGCAGTTCTTC.

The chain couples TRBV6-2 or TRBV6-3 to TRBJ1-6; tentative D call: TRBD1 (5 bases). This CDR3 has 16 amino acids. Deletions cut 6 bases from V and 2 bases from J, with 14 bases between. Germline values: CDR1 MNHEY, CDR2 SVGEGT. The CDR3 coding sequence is TGTGCCAGCAGCTCCCCATCAGGGACCTATAATTCACCCCTCCACTTT. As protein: CASSSPSGTYNSPLHF.

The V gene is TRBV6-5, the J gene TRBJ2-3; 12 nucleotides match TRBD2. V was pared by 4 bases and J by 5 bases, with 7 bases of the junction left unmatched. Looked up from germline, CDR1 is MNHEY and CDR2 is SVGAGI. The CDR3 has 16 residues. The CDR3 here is CASSLVLAGGRDTQYF. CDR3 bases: TGTGCCAGCAGTTTAGTACTAGCGGGAGGACGAGATACGCAGTATTTT.

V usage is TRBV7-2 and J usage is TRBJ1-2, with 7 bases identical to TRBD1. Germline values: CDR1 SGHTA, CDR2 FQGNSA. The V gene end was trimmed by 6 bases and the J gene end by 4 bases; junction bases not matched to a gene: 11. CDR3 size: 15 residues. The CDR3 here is CASSKTGNDRYGYTF. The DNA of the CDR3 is TGTGCCAGCAGTAAGACAGGGAATGATCGCTATGGCTACACCTTC.

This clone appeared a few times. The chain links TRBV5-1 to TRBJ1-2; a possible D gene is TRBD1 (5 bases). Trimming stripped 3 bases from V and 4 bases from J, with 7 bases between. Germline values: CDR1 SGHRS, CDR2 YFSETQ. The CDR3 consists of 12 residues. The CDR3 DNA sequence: TGCGCCAGCAGCTCGGACACCTATGGCTACACCTTC. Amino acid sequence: CASSSDTYGYTF.

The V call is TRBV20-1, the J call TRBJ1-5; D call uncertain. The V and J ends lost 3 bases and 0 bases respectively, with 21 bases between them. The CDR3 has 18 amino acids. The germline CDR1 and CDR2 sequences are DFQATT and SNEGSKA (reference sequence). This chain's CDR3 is CSASPPTRPLNSNQPQHF. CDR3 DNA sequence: TGCAGTGCTAGTCCCCCGACAAGGCCTCTAAATAGCAATCAGCCCCAGCATTTT.

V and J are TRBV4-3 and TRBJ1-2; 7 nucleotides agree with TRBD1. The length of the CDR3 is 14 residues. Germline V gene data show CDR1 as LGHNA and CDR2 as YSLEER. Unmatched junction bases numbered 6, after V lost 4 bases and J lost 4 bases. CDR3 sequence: CASSPQGGSYGYTF. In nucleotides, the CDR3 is TGCGCCAGCAGCCCCCAGGGGGGCTCCTATGGCTACACCTTC.